These T cell receptor beta chains were read from a single sample in a study of T cell repertoires in cytomegalovirus infection. Antigens of these TCRs are unknown. From the reads, TCRdb called clonotypes with MiXCR, one entry per CDR3 protein. This sample has roughly 110,000 distinct CDR3 sequences, with roughly a tenth found just once. Sequenced: PBMCs, sequenced either directly or after in vitro stimulation (not recorded which). The source is a human donor in good health (CMV status not recorded). Some clones in this sample may be carry-over from other donors' samples. Both conserved end residues are part of each CDR3. D genes are given only for firm matches. Expanded clones get a size class; other rows say once, few or many, or leave the size out.

CDR3 protein | CDR3 DNA | J gene | D gene | V gene | clone size
CASSSQRESDTDTQYF | TGTGCCAGCAGCTCTCAGCGGGAAAGCGACACAGATACGCAGTATTTT | TRBJ2-3 | TRBD2 | TRBV13 | .
CASSSILAGLYNEQFF | TGTGCCAGCAGCTCGATACTAGCGGGCCTGTACAATGAGCAGTTCTTC | TRBJ2-1 | TRBD2 | TRBV28 | few
CASSFSERGGNTIYF | TGTGCCAGCAGCTTTTCTGAAAGGGGTGGAAACACCATATATTTT | TRBJ1-3 | . | TRBV7-2 | .
CSASPTDLYGYTF | TGCAGTGCCAGTCCGACGGACCTCTATGGCTACACCTTC | TRBJ1-2 | . | TRBV20-1 | .
CASSQDGYNEQFF | TGTGCCAGCAGTCAGGACGGCTACAATGAGCAGTTCTTC | TRBJ2-1 | . | TRBV6-6 | many
CASSLTAGQPQHF | TGTGCCAGCAGCCTCACGGCCGGGCAGCCCCAGCATTTT | TRBJ1-5 | . | TRBV7-2 | many
CASRGQGGYGYTF | TGTGCCAGCAGAGGACAGGGCGGGTACGGCTACACCTTC | TRBJ1-2 | TRBD1 | TRBV28 | few
CASSRGLAGANEQFF | TGTGCCAGCAGTAGGGGACTAGCGGGAGCGAATGAGCAGTTCTTC | TRBJ2-1 | TRBD2 | TRBV11-1 | many
CASSFRQEDSPLHF | TGTGCCAGCAGCTTTAGACAGGAGGATTCACCCCTCCACTTT | TRBJ1-6 | . | TRBV7-2 | many
CAVSTQVGQEQFF | TGTGCCGTCTCTACTCAAGTCGGACAGGAGCAGTTCTTC | TRBJ2-1 | . | TRBV6-1 | .
CASTSSAQVYGYTF | TGTGCCAGCACCAGCTCAGCCCAGGTCTATGGCTACACCTTC | TRBJ1-2 | . | TRBV28 | many
CASSLVGPTNTEAFF | TGTGCCAGCAGCCTAGTTGGACCGACGAACACTGAAGCTTTCTTT | TRBJ1-1 | . | TRBV7-8 | many
CASIPGGVRATEAFF | TGTGCCAGCATCCCCGGCGGGGTACGGGCCACTGAAGCTTTCTTT | TRBJ1-1 | . | TRBV6-2/TRBV6-3 | many
CASSDDRGSDEQYF | TGTGCCAGCAGCGATGACAGGGGTTCAGACGAGCAGTACTTC | TRBJ2-7 | TRBD1 | TRBV7-2 | few
CASSSPAQETQYF | TGTGCCAGCAGTTCGCCAGCCCAAGAGACCCAGTACTTC | TRBJ2-5 | . | TRBV12-3/TRBV12-4 | .
CASSLTPSETAKNIQYF | TGTGCCAGCAGCTTAACGCCCAGCGAAACAGCCAAAAACATTCAGTACTTC | TRBJ2-4 | . | TRBV7-2 | .
CATSHVSGTGVYNEQFF | TGTGCCACCAGTCACGTTAGTGGGACAGGAGTTTACAATGAGCAGTTCTTC | TRBJ2-1 | TRBD1 | TRBV24-1 | .
CASRNRGTGDTDTQYF | TGTGCCAGCAGAAACCGGGGGACAGGGGACACAGATACGCAGTATTTT | TRBJ2-3 | TRBD1 | TRBV7-8 | .
CASSIGPQDVYEQYF | TGTGCCAGTAGTATCGGGCCGCAGGACGTTTACGAGCAGTACTTC | TRBJ2-7 | . | TRBV19 | few
CASSPSATEAFF | TGTGCCAGCAGCCCCTCCGCCACTGAAGCTTTCTTT | TRBJ1-1 | . | TRBV5-4 | .
CASSLGLWVGSGNTIYF | TGTGCCAGCAGCTTAGGTCTGTGGGTCGGCTCTGGAAACACCATATATTTT | TRBJ1-3 | . | TRBV7-2 | few
CASSPDTGLYEQYF | TGCGCCAGCAGCCCAGATACAGGGTTATACGAGCAGTACTTC | TRBJ2-7 | . | TRBV5-1 | .
CASRTSGRAIGEQFF | TGTGCCAGCAGAACTAGCGGGAGGGCGATAGGTGAGCAGTTCTTC | TRBJ2-1 | TRBD2 | TRBV11-3 | many
CASTEHRETQYF | TGTGCCAGCACCGAACATAGAGAGACCCAGTACTTC | TRBJ2-5 | . | TRBV6-1 | few
CASRGAVVEQFF | TGTGCCAGCAGGGGGGCAGTGGTTGAGCAGTTCTTC | TRBJ2-1 | . | TRBV6-2/TRBV6-3 | few
CASSLASTSTDTQYF | TGTGCCAGCAGTTTAGCCAGCACTAGCACAGATACGCAGTATTTT | TRBJ2-3 | . | TRBV12-3/TRBV12-4 | many
CASSLYGEGDTEAFF | TGTGCCAGCAGTTTATACGGGGAAGGGGACACTGAAGCTTTCTTT | TRBJ1-1 | . | TRBV27 | few
CASSLTGPAGNQPQHF | TGTGCCAGCAGTTTAACGGGGCCGGCCGGCAATCAGCCCCAGCATTTT | TRBJ1-5 | . | TRBV28 | many
CASSSDSTVEREQFF | TGTGCCAGCAGTTCCGACTCGACCGTTGAGCGTGAGCAGTTCTTC | TRBJ2-1 | . | TRBV28 | few
CASSKSLADTQYF | TGTGCCAGTAGTAAGTCGCTGGCAGATACGCAGTATTTT | TRBJ2-3 | . | TRBV19 | .
CASSDSSGSGDTQYF | TGTGCCAGCAGTGACTCGAGTGGGAGTGGAGATACGCAGTATTTT | TRBJ2-3 | . | TRBV6-4 | many
CASSPPGGTSYGYTF | TGTGCCAGCAGCCCCCCCGGGGGTACGAGCTATGGCTACACCTTC | TRBJ1-2 | . | TRBV6-6 | few
CASRPAVYSGNTIYF | TGTGCCAGCAGACCCGCGGTTTATTCTGGAAACACCATATATTTT | TRBJ1-3 | . | TRBV12-3/TRBV12-4 | many
CSANGAGFADTQYF | TGCAGTGCCAATGGGGCAGGGTTCGCAGATACGCAGTATTTT | TRBJ2-3 | . | TRBV20-1 | few
CASSQHVTDTEAFF | TGTGCCAGCAGCCAACACGTGACAGACACTGAAGCTTTCTTT | TRBJ1-1 | . | TRBV7-9 | few
CASSQAGTSLQVEQFF | TGCGCCAGCAGCCAAGCCGGGACTAGCCTGCAGGTTGAGCAGTTCTTC | TRBJ2-1 | TRBD2 | TRBV4-3 | .
CSVGLRGTEAFF | TGCAGCGTTGGTCTTCGGGGGACTGAAGCTTTCTTT | TRBJ1-1 | . | TRBV29-1 | .
CATSDSSRARERSEQFF | TGTGCCACCAGTGACTCAAGCCGGGCCCGGGAGCGGTCCGAGCAGTTCTTC | TRBJ2-1 | . | TRBV24-1 | many
CSVVLNGRNQPQHF | TGCAGCGTTGTCCTCAACGGCCGCAATCAGCCCCAGCATTTT | TRBJ1-5 | . | TRBV29-1 | .
CASRSGVNSPLHF | TGTGCCAGCAGATCAGGGGTTAATTCACCCCTCCACTTT | TRBJ1-6 | . | TRBV28 | few
CASSRVGSYPYPTGTEAFF | TGTGCCAGCAGCCGGGTCGGGTCGTACCCCTACCCAACTGGCACTGAAGCTTTCTTT | TRBJ1-1 | . | TRBV11-3 | many
CASTSLQGGTDTQYF | TGTGCCAGTACTTCTCTACAGGGCGGCACAGATACGCAGTATTTT | TRBJ2-3 | . | TRBV19 | few
CADSGIGGGSPLHF | TGTGCCGATTCGGGGATCGGAGGAGGATCACCCCTCCACTTT | TRBJ1-6 | . | TRBV10-3 | .
CSARGRERGATNEKLFF | TGCAGTGCTAGAGGTCGAGAGCGGGGAGCAACTAATGAAAAACTGTTTTTT | TRBJ1-4 | . | TRBV20-1 | .
CASSEALPLTGLAGELFF | TGTGCCAGCAGTGAAGCTTTGCCCTTGACAGGTTTGGCCGGGGAGCTGTTTTTT | TRBJ2-2 | . | TRBV2 | few
CASSLGARANEQFF | TGTGCCAGCAGTTTAGGGGCCAGGGCCAATGAGCAGTTCTTC | TRBJ2-1 | . | TRBV12-3/TRBV12-4 | few
CASSSYQGLGSNQPQHF | TGTGCCAGCAGTTCATATCAGGGGTTAGGAAGCAATCAGCCCCAGCATTTT | TRBJ1-5 | . | TRBV27 | .
CAWNRDRVFLNTGELFF | TGTGCCTGGAACAGGGACAGGGTTTTCTTGAACACCGGGGAGCTGTTTTTT | TRBJ2-2 | TRBD1 | TRBV30 | .
CASSFKRRSPGNEQFF | TGTGCCAGCAGTTTTAAGCGGCGGTCCCCGGGGAATGAGCAGTTCTTC | TRBJ2-1 | . | TRBV12-3/TRBV12-4 | many
CASSIAQTSGHEQFF | TGTGCCAGTAGTATAGCTCAGACTAGCGGGCATGAGCAGTTCTTC | TRBJ2-1 | TRBD2 | TRBV19 | many
CASSLGGDRANYGYTF | TGTGCCAGCAGCTTAGGAGGGGACAGGGCGAACTATGGCTACACCTTC | TRBJ1-2 | TRBD1 | TRBV7-2 | many
CASRGGTSKAYEQYF | TGTGCCAGCAGGGGGGGGACTAGCAAGGCCTACGAGCAGTACTTC | TRBJ2-7 | TRBD2 | TRBV6-6 | few
CASSQRMGRVTDTQYF | TGTGCCAGCAGCCAGAGGATGGGACGAGTCACAGATACGCAGTATTTT | TRBJ2-3 | . | TRBV5-8 | few
CASSLFGGGSSYNEQFF | TGTGCCAGCAGCTTATTTGGGGGGGGTAGCTCCTACAATGAGCAGTTCTTC | TRBJ2-1 | TRBD2 | TRBV7-2 | many
CASSQDPLAVYEQYF | TGCGCCAGCAGCCAAGATCCCCTAGCAGTCTACGAGCAGTACTTC | TRBJ2-7 | . | TRBV4-3 | .
CASSDESRDEQFF | TGTGCCAGCAGCGACGAAAGCCGGGATGAGCAGTTCTTC | TRBJ2-1 | . | TRBV7-2 | many
CASSPWMGMNTEAFF | TGTGCCAGCAGCCCCTGGATGGGGATGAACACTGAAGCTTTCTTT | TRBJ1-1 | . | TRBV5-4 | few
CASSIEGQNNEKLFF | TGTGCCAGTAGTATAGAAGGACAGAATAATGAAAAACTGTTTTTT | TRBJ1-4 | . | TRBV19 | many
CASRDSGANVLTF | TGTGCCAGCAGGGACTCTGGGGCCAACGTCCTGACTTTC | TRBJ2-6 | . | TRBV2 | many